The rows below give T cell receptor beta chains drawn from one sample of a study of CD8 T cells in ankylosing spondylitis. Each CDR3 protein is one row after TCRdb ran MiXCR on the 5' RACE reads. The sample carries around 770,000 distinct CDR3 sequences, 10% to 15% recorded once. The source material was blood, either unsorted or a sorted T cell fraction (not recorded which). The receptors come from a male donor with ankylosing spondylitis. Both conserved end residues are part of each CDR3. The D gene is left open where the match is weak. Clone size is not always given. Where it is, it says once, few, many or a class for expanded clones.

size	J	V	D	CDR3	DNA
many	TRBJ2-7	TRBV5-1	NA	CASSPGIREQYF	TGCGCCAGCAGCCCTGGGATCCGCGAGCAGTACTTC
few	TRBJ2-2	TRBV9	NA	CASSGHKGMNTGELFF	TGTGCCAGCAGCGGTCATAAGGGGATGAACACCGGGGAGCTGTTTTTT
NA	TRBJ1-1	TRBV5-1	TRBD1	CASSLAETGFMNTEAFF	TGCGCCAGCAGCTTGGCCGAGACAGGGTTCATGAACACTGAAGCTTTCTTT
many	TRBJ1-5	TRBV28	TRBD1	CASSPTGLNQPQHF	TGTGCCAGCAGTCCGACAGGGCTCAATCAGCCCCAGCATTTT
many	TRBJ2-2	TRBV4-3	NA	CASSQAKTDGELFF	TGCGCCAGCAGCCAAGCGAAGACAGACGGGGAGCTGTTTTTT
NA	TRBJ2-7	TRBV7-9	NA	CASSLAGFAEQYF	TGTGCCAGCAGCTTGGCGGGTTTCGCCGAGCAGTACTTC
few	TRBJ1-5	TRBV24-1	TRBD1	CATSDPRGAGGPNQPQHF	TGTGCCACCAGTGATCCCCGAGGGGCAGGGGGCCCCAATCAGCCCCAGCATTTT
once	TRBJ2-7	TRBV7-2	NA	CASSFVWNIENEQYF	TGTGCCAGCAGCTTCGTCTGGAACATTGAGAACGAGCAGTACTTC
NA	TRBJ1-1	TRBV10-2	NA	CASGDDRRNTEAFF	TGCGCCAGCGGTGATGACAGGAGGAACACTGAAGCTTTCTTT
many	TRBJ2-5	TRBV4-3	NA	CASSQGVGETQYF	TGCGCCAGCAGCCAGGGAGTGGGAGAGACCCAGTACTTC
few	TRBJ1-3	TRBV18	NA	CASSRIPSDTIYF	TGTGCCAGCTCACGGATCCCTTCGGACACCATATATTTT
many	TRBJ1-5	TRBV7-2	NA	CASSLLSQPQHF	TGTGCCAGCAGCTTACTATCTCAGCCCCAGCATTTT
NA	TRBJ1-1	TRBV7-2	NA	CASSSPDTEAFF	TGTGCCAGCAGCTCACCAGATACTGAAGCTTTCTTT
NA	TRBJ2-1	TRBV4-2	TRBD2	CASTFRAGVNEQFF	TGTGCCAGCACCTTCCGAGCGGGAGTCAATGAGCAGTTCTTC
NA	TRBJ2-2	TRBV27	NA	CASSLSGGRYTGELFF	TGTGCCAGCAGTTTATCAGGGGGTCGTTACACCGGGGAGCTGTTTTTT
few	TRBJ1-5	TRBV25-1	NA	CASSDLRSNQPQHF	TGTGCCAGCAGTGATTTAAGAAGCAATCAGCCCCAGCATTTT
NA	TRBJ1-1	TRBV7-3	NA	CASSQFPRTEAFF	TGTGCCAGCAGCCAGTTCCCCCGCACTGAAGCTTTCTTT
few	TRBJ2-7	TRBV7-2	TRBD2	CASRLAGGNEQYF	TGTGCCAGCCGACTAGCGGGAGGTAACGAGCAGTACTTC
few	TRBJ2-1	TRBV4-3	TRBD2	CASSQDLTLRGGEQFF	TGCGCCAGCAGCCAAGATCTGACGTTGCGGGGGGGCGAGCAGTTCTTC
NA	TRBJ2-7	TRBV4-1	NA	CASSQYLWVPGMASSYEQYF	TGCGCCAGCAGCCAATACCTATGGGTCCCAGGGATGGCGAGCTCCTACGAGCAGTACTTC
few	TRBJ1-2	TRBV7-2	NA	CASSLARTDYGYTF	TGTGCCAGCAGCTTAGCCAGGACGGACTATGGCTACACCTTC
few	TRBJ2-2	TRBV2	NA	CASSVQGTFGELFF	TGTGCCAGCAGTGTTCAGGGAACGTTCGGGGAGCTGTTTTTT
few	TRBJ1-1	TRBV5-1	NA	CASSFSGENTEAFF	TGCGCCAGCAGCTTTTCAGGGGAGAACACTGAAGCTTTCTTT
NA	TRBJ2-7	TRBV6-1	NA	CASSNRYSYEQYF	TGTGCCAGCTCCAACAGATACTCCTACGAGCAGTACTTC
NA	TRBJ2-7	TRBV5-1	TRBD2	CASSPRGTSGRLTYEQYF	TGCGCCAGCAGCCCCCGAGGGACTAGCGGGAGATTAACCTACGAGCAGTACTTC
many	TRBJ2-7	TRBV5-1	NA	CASRRQDYEQYF	TGCGCCAGCAGACGGCAGGACTACGAGCAGTACTTC
many	TRBJ1-5	TRBV6-6	NA	CASSLSLGQPQHF	TGTGCCAGCAGCCTATCCCTAGGTCAGCCCCAGCATTTT
few	TRBJ1-2	TRBV7-2	NA	CASRSIVNGGYTF	TGTGCCAGCAGATCCATAGTTAATGGTGGCTACACCTTC
many	TRBJ2-5	TRBV7-2	NA	CASSPEQQETQYF	TGTGCCAGCAGCCCGGAGCAACAAGAGACCCAGTACTTC
few	TRBJ1-3	TRBV11-2	NA	CASRSGVGAGNTIYF	TGTGCCAGCAGATCGGGAGTAGGCGCTGGAAACACCATATATTTT
NA	TRBJ2-3	TRBV5-1	NA	CASSPSPVADTQYF	TGCGCCAGCAGCCCGAGCCCGGTGGCAGATACGCAGTATTTT
many	TRBJ2-7	TRBV5-6	NA	CASSRRDEQYF	TGTGCCAGCAGCCGCAGAGACGAGCAGTACTTC
NA	TRBJ1-1	TRBV24-1	TRBD1	CATSPGQGRTTEAFF	TGTGCCACCAGCCCCGGACAGGGGCGGACCACTGAAGCTTTCTTT
few	TRBJ2-3	TRBV20-1	NA	CSPSKPSTDTQYF	TGCAGTCCCAGTAAACCTAGCACAGATACGCAGTATTTT
many	TRBJ1-1	TRBV7-2	NA	CASSNRVGTEAFF	TGTGCCAGCAGCAACAGGGTCGGCACTGAAGCTTTCTTT
NA	TRBJ2-5	TRBV6-2/TRBV6-3	NA	CASSYDPDRIQETQYF	TGTGCCAGCAGTTACGATCCGGATAGGATACAGGAGACCCAGTACTTC
few	TRBJ2-3	TRBV7-9	NA	CASSLPRATSTDTQYF	TGTGCCAGCAGCTTGCCCAGAGCCACTAGCACAGATACGCAGTATTTT
few	TRBJ2-3	TRBV20-1	TRBD2	CSARALADSTDTQYF	TGCAGTGCTAGAGCTCTAGCGGACAGCACAGATACGCAGTATTTT
many	TRBJ1-6	TRBV12-3/TRBV12-4	TRBD1	CASSLSGGENSPLHF	TGTGCCAGCAGTTTGTCAGGGGGCGAAAATTCACCCCTCCACTTT